This entry features one T cell receptor (beta chain) sequence. Its recognized antigen is unknown. The input lacks base qualities; no much larger clone sits a single base away. V sheds 4 bases and J sheds 3 bases, leaving 8 bases between their ends. CDR1 is given as SGHRS and CDR2 as YFSETQ, both from the germline V gene. The CDR3, cysteine through phenylalanine, is 12 amino acids long. The retained sequence is limited to the CDR3, 36 bases, with the frame set at the first base. Flow cytometry had shown CD8+CD57+ cell expansion in the patients selected for sequencing. Severe acquired aplastic anemia was diagnosed in all patients according to International Study of Aplastic Anemia and Agranulocytosis and Camitta criteria. Patients had received no therapy at the time of blood sampling. In this study, sorted CD4+ and CD8+ T cells from the blood of healthy subjects and of severe aplastic anemia patients had their TCR repertoires deep-sequenced. In the USA, patient enrollment took place under clinicaltrials.gov protocols 00001620, 01623167, 00001397, 00071045, 00081523 and 00961064. Ficoll-Paque density gradient centrifugation was used to isolate peripheral blood mononuclear cells. Before DNA extraction, CD4+ and CD8+ T cells were sorted by FACS or by magnetic beads.

The data originate from a study of CD8+CD57+ T cells in acquired aplastic anemia (dated by TCRdb to 2016 to 2018). At the level of the whole study: Extracted DNA from sorted CD4+ and CD8+ cells averaged around 3.3 ug, ranging from roughly 0.17 to 27.4 ug. CD8+CD57+ expansion was defined as a frequency above the mean frequency observed in healthy subjects. The study at large found these results: Although 25 to 30 CD8+ CDR3 sequences were shared by patients and controls, these sequences appeared highly expressed in patients and within the immunodominant clones of patients. Between patients and healthy controls, no significant difference in CD8+ Simpson's diversity was found (P=0.060).

Genomic DNA served as template for TCR beta VDJ combination and CDR3 sequence profiling. An Illumina HiSeq 2000 was the platform used for TCR repertoire sequencing. Concerning the study's data processing: TRBV/TRBJ rearrangement plots, CDR3 size and DJ length profiles, and Simpson's diversity index were used to assess repertoires. The most abundant DNA sequence in the deep sequencing data was defined as the immunodominant clone. CDR3 amino acid sequences were screened for sharing across subjects and were compared with published repertoires and the VDJdb database. The public reads were run again by TCRdb, first through fastp at Q25 and then through MiXCR, and only productive beta chains were kept. A single entry per CDR3 protein holds the most common genes and DNA from its merged rows. TCRdb's processing, not the authors' own work, is the source of the V and J calls. The sample yields about 180,000 distinct CDR3 sequences; roughly 65% were counted once. About 42% of the sample is in the top ten clones.

This receptor was taken from a human donor with aplastic anemia. This chain joins TRBV5-1 to TRBJ2-7; the D gene is possibly TRBD2, with 5 bases matching. The specimen was sorted CD4+, CD8+, or CD8+CD57+ T cells (not recorded which) from PBMCs. At the DNA level, the sequence is TGCGCCAGCAGCCGGGAACACTACGAGCAGTACTTC. Translated, this is CASSREHYEQYF.